This entry concerns a single TCR beta chain. The record originates from a study of blood T cell repertoires in COVID-19. Study-level background: Nucleic acid was either cDNA or gDNA, and it came from T cells, B-cell-depleted T cells, or PBMCs.

V lost 2 bases and J 6 bases, leaving 8 bases between the germline ends. The CDR3 consists of 13 residues. Germline values: CDR1 SGHDN, CDR2 FVKESK. Seattle cases were enrolled at active infection and followed longitudinally. Profiling relied on immunoSEQ multiplex PCR, and the TCRdb table lists in-frame clones only, not all of them. The profile shows fewer than 350,000 clones, approximately 87% of them singletons. The source of this sequence is a woman aged 30 to 39 with COVID-19, enrolled during active disease. The chain joins TRBV14 to TRBJ2-1; D unresolved. Input material: peripheral blood. The CDR3 region has the DNA TGTGCCAGCAGCCAACGGCGGCTCAATGAGCAGTTCTTC. Translating it yields CASSQRRLNEQFF.